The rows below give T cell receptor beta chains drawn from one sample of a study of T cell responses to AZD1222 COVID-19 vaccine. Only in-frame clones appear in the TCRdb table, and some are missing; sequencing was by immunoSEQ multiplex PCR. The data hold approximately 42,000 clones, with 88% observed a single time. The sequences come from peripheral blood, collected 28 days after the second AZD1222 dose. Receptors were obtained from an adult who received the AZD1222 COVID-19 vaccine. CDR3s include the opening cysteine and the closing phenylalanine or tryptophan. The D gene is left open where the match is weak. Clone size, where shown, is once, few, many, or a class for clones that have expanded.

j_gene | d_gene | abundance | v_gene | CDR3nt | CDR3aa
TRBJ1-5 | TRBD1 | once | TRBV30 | TGTGCCTGGAGTGGACAGGGTATTTTTATAGATCAGCCCCAGCATTTT | CAWSGQGIFIDQPQHF
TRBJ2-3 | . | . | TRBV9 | TGTGCCAGCAGCCGGGACCCGAGCACAGATACGCAGTATTTT | CASSRDPSTDTQYF
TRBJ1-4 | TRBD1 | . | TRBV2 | TGTGCCAGCCGACAGGGAGGCTCAACTAATGAAAAACTGTTTTTT | CASRQGGSTNEKLFF
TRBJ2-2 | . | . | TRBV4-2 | TGTGCCAGCAGCCAAGAGATCGCCAACACCGGGGAGCTGTTTTTT | CASSQEIANTGELFF
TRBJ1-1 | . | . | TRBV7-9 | TGTGCCAGCAGCTTTCAGGGGACGGACTACACTGAAGCTTTCTTT | CASSFQGTDYTEAFF
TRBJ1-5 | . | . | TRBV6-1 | TGTGCCAGCAGTGAAGTAGACGGACCCCAGCATTTT | CASSEVDGPQHF
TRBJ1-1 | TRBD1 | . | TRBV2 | TGTGCCAGCAGTTGGGACAGGGGAGGGACTGAAGCTTTCTTT | CASSWDRGGTEAFF
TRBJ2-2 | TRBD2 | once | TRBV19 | TGTGCCAGTAGTGGGCTAGCGGGGGGCGCCGGGGAGCTGTTTTTT | CASSGLAGGAGELFF
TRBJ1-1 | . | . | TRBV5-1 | TGCGCCAGCAGAAGGGAGTTGAACACTGAAGCTTTCTTT | CASRRELNTEAFF
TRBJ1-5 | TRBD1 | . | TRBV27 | TGTGCCAGCGGGACAGCAGGCAATCAGCCCCAGCATTTT | CASGTAGNQPQHF
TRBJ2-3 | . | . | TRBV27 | TGTGCCAGCAGCTTCGCTAGCACAGATACGCAGTATTTT | CASSFASTDTQYF
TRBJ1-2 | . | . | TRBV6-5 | TGTGCCAGCAGACCCGGGACGGACTATGGCTACACCTTC | CASRPGTDYGYTF
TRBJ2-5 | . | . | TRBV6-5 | TGTGCCAGCTTTAATGTTCGGGGGTCGGAGACCCAGTACTTC | CASFNVRGSETQYF
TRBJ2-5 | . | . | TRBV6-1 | TGTGCCAGCAGTGAATTCAGGGCGGAGACCCAGTACTTC | CASSEFRAETQYF
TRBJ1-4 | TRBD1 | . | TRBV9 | TGTGCCAGCAGTGCCGGGACAGCTAATGAAAAACTGTTTTTT | CASSAGTANEKLFF
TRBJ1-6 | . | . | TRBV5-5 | TGTGCCAGCAGCTCCTTAACTAGCTCCTATAATTCACCCCTCCACTTT | CASSSLTSSYNSPLHF
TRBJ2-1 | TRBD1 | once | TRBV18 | TGTGCCACCTCCTCAGGGGGCTCGTGGGGTGCTCACAATGAGCAGTTCTTC | CATSSGGSWGAHNEQFF
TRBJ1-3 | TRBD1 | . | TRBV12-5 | TGTGCTAGTGGTTTCCTGACAGGGGTCTATGGAAACACCATATATTTT | CASGFLTGVYGNTIYF
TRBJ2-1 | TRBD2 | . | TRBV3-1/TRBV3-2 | TGTGCCAGCAGCCTGGGACTTGGGGGGGGCAATGAGCAGTTCTTC | CASSLGLGGGNEQFF
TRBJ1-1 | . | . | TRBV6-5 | TGTGCCAGCAGAACCCAAAGAGGAGGGAACACTGAAGCTTTCTTT | CASRTQRGGNTEAFF
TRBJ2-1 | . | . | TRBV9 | TGTGCCAGCACGAAGCAGGTGGGTCTGCGCGATGAGCAGTTCTTC | CASTKQVGLRDEQFF
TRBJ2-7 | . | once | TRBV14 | TGTGCCAGCAGCGTGGGGGCAGGGCGGGTACGAAACGAGCAGTACTTC | CASSVGAGRVRNEQYF
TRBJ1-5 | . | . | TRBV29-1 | TGCAGCGCCGCTCTTGCGGGCAATCAGCCCCAGCATTTT | CSAALAGNQPQHF
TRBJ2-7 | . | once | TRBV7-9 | TGTGCCAGCAGCTTAGATCCCAGCCAGGGAGGCTACGAGCAGTACTTC | CASSLDPSQGGYEQYF
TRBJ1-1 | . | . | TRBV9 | TGTGCCAGCAGCCTGCAGTCCCAGGAGACTGAAGCTTTCTTT | CASSLQSQETEAFF
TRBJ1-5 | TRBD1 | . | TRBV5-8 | TGTGCCAGCAGGTTGACAGGGATGAGTAGTCAGCCCCAGCATTTT | CASRLTGMSSQPQHF
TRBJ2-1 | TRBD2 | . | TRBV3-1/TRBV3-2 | TGTGCCAGCAGCCGGGGTGGTGGACTAGCGGGAGTGAATGAGCAGTTCTTC | CASSRGGGLAGVNEQFF
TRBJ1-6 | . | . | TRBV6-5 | TGTGCCAGCAGCCTGAGTAGAAAGTCACCCCTCCACTTT | CASSLSRKSPLHF
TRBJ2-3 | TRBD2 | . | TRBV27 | TGTGCCAGCAGTTTATCGGTGCCCGGGGGGGGCGCTTCCTCAGATACGCAGTATTTT | CASSLSVPGGGASSDTQYF
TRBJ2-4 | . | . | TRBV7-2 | TGTGCCAGCAGCTTAACAGTTACCAAAAACATTCAGTACTTC | CASSLTVTKNIQYF
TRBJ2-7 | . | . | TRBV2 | TGTGCCAGCAGTGATGGAGGCAGGGTGTACTCCTACGAGCAGTACTTC | CASSDGGRVYSYEQYF
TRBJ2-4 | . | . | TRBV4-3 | TGCGCCAGCAGCCAAGAAACCACAGGGGCCAAAAACATTCAGTACTTC | CASSQETTGAKNIQYF
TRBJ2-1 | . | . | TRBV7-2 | TGTGCCAGCAGCTTTCGGTCTATACACCGCAATGAGCAGTTCTTC | CASSFRSIHRNEQFF
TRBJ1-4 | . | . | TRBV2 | TGTGCCAGCAGTGAATCCGGGAATGAAAAACTGTTTTTT | CASSESGNEKLFF
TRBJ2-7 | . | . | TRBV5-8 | TGTGCCAGCAGCTTGTCACCCCAGGGATCCTACGAGCAGTACTTC | CASSLSPQGSYEQYF
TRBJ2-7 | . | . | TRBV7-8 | TGTGCCAGCAGTCGAATTATTCAGGGTGGGTCCTCCGAGCAGTACTTC | CASSRIIQGGSSEQYF
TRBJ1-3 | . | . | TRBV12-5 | TGTGCTAGTGGTTTGGTACTGGGCAACTCTGGAAACACCATATATTTT | CASGLVLGNSGNTIYF
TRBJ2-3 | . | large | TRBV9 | TGTGCCAGCAGCGTCTATCCAGCAGCAGATACGCAGTATTTT | CASSVYPAADTQYF
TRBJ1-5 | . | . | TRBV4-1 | TGCGCCAGCAGCCCCGACACCAGTTTCTTTAGCAATCAGCCCCAGCATTTT | CASSPDTSFFSNQPQHF
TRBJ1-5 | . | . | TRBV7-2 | TGTGCCAGCAGCACCTTAGCAGATAGCAATCAGCCCCAGCATTTT | CASSTLADSNQPQHF
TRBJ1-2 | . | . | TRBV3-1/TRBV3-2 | TGTGCCAGCAGTCGTTCAGGGCCTGGAGGCTACACCTTC | CASSRSGPGGYTF
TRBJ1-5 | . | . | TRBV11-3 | TGTGCCAGCAGCCCAGTGGTCCGGCAGCCCCAGCATTTT | CASSPVVRQPQHF
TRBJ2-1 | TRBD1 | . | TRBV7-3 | TGTGCCAGCAGCTTAAAGGTAGTCAAGGGGGCGCGAGGTAATGAGCAGTTCTTC | CASSLKVVKGARGNEQFF
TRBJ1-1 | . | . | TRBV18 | TGTGCCAGCTCACCCGAGACCACTGAAGCTTTCTTT | CASSPETTEAFF
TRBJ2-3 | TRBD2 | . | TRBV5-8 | TGTGCCAGCAGCTTGATAGCGGGGCCTAGCACAGATACGCAGTATTTT | CASSLIAGPSTDTQYF
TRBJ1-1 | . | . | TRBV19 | TGTGCCAGTAGTCCCGGCCCCGGACGTATGAACACTGAAGCTTTCTTT | CASSPGPGRMNTEAFF
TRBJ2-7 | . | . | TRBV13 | TGTGCCAGCAGCTTCGGTGCGGGGTCCAACGAGCAGTACTTC | CASSFGAGSNEQYF
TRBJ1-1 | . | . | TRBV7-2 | TGTGCCAGCAGCCAGGGACTTACGGGAGCTTTCTTT | CASSQGLTGAFF
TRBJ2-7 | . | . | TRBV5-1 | TGCGCCAGCAGCCCCGGCGACAGGAACGAGCAGTACTTC | CASSPGDRNEQYF
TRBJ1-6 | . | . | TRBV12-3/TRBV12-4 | TGTGCCAGCAGCCCGCCGGGGGATTCACCCCTCCACTTT | CASSPPGDSPLHF
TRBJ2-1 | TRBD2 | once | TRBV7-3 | TGTGCCAGCAGCCCACGGGGGACTAGCGGGAGAACGACCTACAATGAGCAGTTCTTC | CASSPRGTSGRTTYNEQFF
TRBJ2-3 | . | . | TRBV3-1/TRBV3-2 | TGTGCCAGCAGCCAAGTAGGAACCACAGATACGCAGTATTTT | CASSQVGTTDTQYF